The rows below give T cell receptor beta chains drawn from one sample of a study of blood T cell repertoires in COVID-19. Libraries were prepared by immunoSEQ multiplex PCR; TCRdb keeps only in-frame clonotypes and omits some of them. The sample includes 60,000 to 75,000 clones, about nine tenths of them seen just once. Sequenced sample: peripheral blood. The source is a human donor in a cohort sampled during active COVID-19. The CDR3 runs from the conserved cysteine through the conserved F or W. A D gene is named only where the DNA matches it firmly. Clone size is stated in some rows and not others, as once, few, many or a class when expanded.

CDR3aa: CASGFNGGGGTEAFF
CDR3nt: TGTGCTAGTGGTTTCAATGGGGGGGGTGGAACTGAAGCTTTCTTT
d_gene: NA
v_gene: TRBV12-5
j_gene: TRBJ1-1
abundance: NA

CDR3aa: CASSREAVSYEQYF
CDR3nt: TGTGCCAGCAGTCGAGAGGCAGTTTCCTACGAGCAGTACTTC
d_gene: NA
v_gene: TRBV6-5
j_gene: TRBJ2-7
abundance: once

CDR3aa: CASSRTGVNTEAFF
CDR3nt: TGTGCCAGCAGCCGAACAGGGGTGAACACTGAAGCTTTCTTT
d_gene: TRBD1
v_gene: TRBV6-5
j_gene: TRBJ1-1
abundance: NA

CDR3aa: CASSPGSGTGELFF
CDR3nt: TGTGCCAGCAGCCCGGGGTCAGGAACCGGGGAGCTGTTTTTT
d_gene: NA
v_gene: TRBV11-2
j_gene: TRBJ2-2
abundance: NA

CDR3aa: CASSLIPTNTDTQYF
CDR3nt: TGTGCCAGCAGCTTAATCCCTACCAACACAGATACGCAGTATTTT
d_gene: NA
v_gene: TRBV7-6
j_gene: TRBJ2-3
abundance: once

CDR3aa: CASSLGDNNEQFF
CDR3nt: TGCGCCAGCAGCTTAGGGGACAACAATGAGCAGTTCTTC
d_gene: NA
v_gene: TRBV5-1
j_gene: TRBJ2-1
abundance: NA

CDR3aa: CASSSDRAYGDTQYF
CDR3nt: TGTGCCAGTAGTTCGGACAGGGCTTATGGAGATACGCAGTATTTT
d_gene: TRBD1
v_gene: TRBV19
j_gene: TRBJ2-3
abundance: NA

CDR3aa: CASSAGLAGGNEQFF
CDR3nt: TGCGCCAGCAGCGCGGGACTAGCGGGGGGCAATGAGCAGTTCTTC
d_gene: TRBD2
v_gene: TRBV5-1
j_gene: TRBJ2-1
abundance: NA

CDR3aa: CASSFSGEETQYF
CDR3nt: TGTGCCAGCAGTTTTAGCGGGGAAGAGACCCAGTACTTC
d_gene: TRBD2
v_gene: TRBV7-9
j_gene: TRBJ2-5
abundance: NA

CDR3aa: CASSLDREKLFF
CDR3nt: TGCGCCAGCAGCCTAGACCGTGAAAAACTGTTTTTT
d_gene: NA
v_gene: TRBV5-1
j_gene: TRBJ1-4
abundance: NA

CDR3aa: CAGGLAGYNEQFF
CDR3nt: TGTGCCGGGGGACTAGCGGGCTACAATGAGCAGTTCTTC
d_gene: TRBD2
v_gene: TRBV7-2
j_gene: TRBJ2-1
abundance: NA

CDR3aa: CASSSFGGVGSPLHF
CDR3nt: TGTGCCAGCAGTAGCTTCGGCGGGGTAGGCTCACCCCTCCACTTT
d_gene: NA
v_gene: TRBV27
j_gene: TRBJ1-6
abundance: NA

CDR3aa: CASSWGSSTRFGETQYF
CDR3nt: TGTGCCAGCAGCTGGGGTTCGTCGACTAGATTTGGGGAGACCCAGTACTTC
d_gene: NA
v_gene: TRBV13
j_gene: TRBJ2-5
abundance: NA

CDR3aa: CASSLRAGQGATEAFF
CDR3nt: TGTGCCAGCAGCTTACGAGCTGGCCAGGGGGCCACTGAAGCTTTCTTT
d_gene: TRBD1
v_gene: TRBV13
j_gene: TRBJ1-1
abundance: NA

CDR3aa: CASSAFRTGTYEQYF
CDR3nt: TGTGCCAGCAGCGCTTTTCGGACAGGGACCTACGAGCAGTACTTC
d_gene: TRBD1
v_gene: TRBV6-6
j_gene: TRBJ2-7
abundance: NA

CDR3aa: CASSHPPLAGTANNEQFF
CDR3nt: TGCGCCAGCAGCCACCCACCCCTAGCGGGTACGGCGAACAATGAGCAGTTCTTC
d_gene: TRBD2
v_gene: TRBV5-1
j_gene: TRBJ2-1
abundance: NA

CDR3aa: CASSFDRASGPQHF
CDR3nt: TGTGCCAGCAGTTTCGACAGGGCCTCGGGGCCCCAGCATTTT
d_gene: TRBD1
v_gene: TRBV27
j_gene: TRBJ1-5
abundance: NA

CDR3aa: CASSYRELLSNQPQHF
CDR3nt: TGTGCCAGCAGTTACCGAGAATTACTTAGCAATCAGCCCCAGCATTTT
d_gene: NA
v_gene: TRBV6-6
j_gene: TRBJ1-5
abundance: once

CDR3aa: CAWKKLGQRSSYEQYF
CDR3nt: TGTGCCTGGAAGAAGTTGGGACAGCGTAGCTCCTACGAGCAGTACTTC
d_gene: TRBD1
v_gene: TRBV30
j_gene: TRBJ2-7
abundance: NA

CDR3aa: CASSDGGAWTETQYF
CDR3nt: TGTGCCAGCAGTGATGGGGGCGCATGGACAGAGACCCAGTACTTC
d_gene: NA
v_gene: TRBV6-1
j_gene: TRBJ2-5
abundance: NA

CDR3aa: CASSFFGGDTQYF
CDR3nt: TGTGCCAGCAGCTTTTTCGGAGGAGATACGCAGTATTTT
d_gene: NA
v_gene: TRBV5-4
j_gene: TRBJ2-3
abundance: NA

CDR3aa: CASSSSGRADTQYF
CDR3nt: TGCGCCAGCAGCTCTAGCGGGAGGGCAGATACGCAGTATTTT
d_gene: TRBD2
v_gene: TRBV4-1
j_gene: TRBJ2-3
abundance: NA

CDR3aa: CASSLGDSRTQYF
CDR3nt: TGTGCCAGCAGCTTAGGGGACTCCAGGACGCAGTATTTT
d_gene: NA
v_gene: TRBV11-2
j_gene: TRBJ2-3
abundance: NA

CDR3aa: CASSFGGDGQPQHF
CDR3nt: TGTGCCAGCAGCTTCGGAGGGGACGGTCAGCCCCAGCATTTT
d_gene: NA
v_gene: TRBV7-2
j_gene: TRBJ1-5
abundance: NA

CDR3aa: CASSQGEEETQYF
CDR3nt: TGTGCCAGCAGCCAGGGGGAGGAGGAGACCCAGTACTTC
d_gene: NA
v_gene: TRBV2
j_gene: TRBJ2-5
abundance: NA

CDR3aa: CASSYSGGVSTF
CDR3nt: TGTGCCAGCAGTTATTCAGGGGGCGTCAGCACCTTC
d_gene: TRBD1
v_gene: TRBV6-2/TRBV6-3
j_gene: TRBJ1-2
abundance: NA

CDR3aa: CASSPGQGASYEQYF
CDR3nt: TGTGCCAGCAGCCCGGGACAGGGGGCCTCCTACGAGCAGTACTTC
d_gene: TRBD1
v_gene: TRBV6-5
j_gene: TRBJ2-7
abundance: NA

CDR3aa: CAWRGESNSPLHF
CDR3nt: TGTGCCTGGCGAGGAGAGAGCAATTCACCCCTCCACTTT
d_gene: NA
v_gene: TRBV30
j_gene: TRBJ1-6
abundance: once

CDR3aa: CASSPGGPGRSNYGYTF
CDR3nt: TGTGCCAGTAGTCCTGGGGGCCCGGGACGCAGCAACTATGGCTACACCTTC
d_gene: NA
v_gene: TRBV19
j_gene: TRBJ1-2
abundance: few

CDR3aa: CASSNPLGRGLGTEAFF
CDR3nt: TGCGCCAGCAGCAACCCTTTAGGGCGGGGTTTGGGCACTGAAGCTTTCTTT
d_gene: NA
v_gene: TRBV5-1
j_gene: TRBJ1-1
abundance: NA

CDR3aa: CASSLRTSGSVAGELFF
CDR3nt: TGTGCCAGCAGCCTCAGGACTAGCGGGAGCGTCGCCGGGGAGCTGTTTTTT
d_gene: TRBD2
v_gene: TRBV3-1/TRBV3-2
j_gene: TRBJ2-2
abundance: NA

CDR3aa: CASSRTGGAGELFF
CDR3nt: TGTGCCAGCAGCCGGACAGGGGGGGCCGGGGAGCTGTTTTTT
d_gene: TRBD1
v_gene: TRBV3-1/TRBV3-2
j_gene: TRBJ2-2
abundance: NA

CDR3aa: CASRPGVWNTEAFF
CDR3nt: TGTGCCAGCAGACCAGGGGTATGGAACACTGAAGCTTTCTTT
d_gene: NA
v_gene: TRBV25-1
j_gene: TRBJ1-1
abundance: NA